The rows below give T cell receptor beta chains drawn from one sample of a study of TIL therapy for anti-PD-1-resistant metastatic lung cancer. Data came from immunoSEQ multiplex PCR; TCRdb stores just in-frame clones and leaves some out. Of under 65,000 clones listed, over 75% were seen once; the top ten hold roughly 3%. The sequencing here drew on blood, taken at baseline. The source is a person aged 25 to 80 with non-small cell lung cancer. Both conserved end residues are part of each CDR3. Each record gives: J gene, V gene, CDR3 protein.

>TRBJ2-7|TRBV6-6
CASSPRVAGSYEQYF
>TRBJ1-1|TRBV7-2
CASSFQGNTEAFF
>TRBJ1-2|TRBV27
CASRPSGIGGNYGYTF
>TRBJ1-1|TRBV7-2
CASRRRGGPNTEAFF
>TRBJ2-1|TRBV3-1/TRBV3-2
CASSQDRAGVSYNEQFF
>TRBJ1-6|TRBV7-9
CASSPKAGLSPLHF
>TRBJ1-2|TRBV19
CASTPGQGPRDGYTF
>TRBJ2-1|TRBV24-1
CATSVNQGALYNEQFF
>TRBJ2-2|TRBV7-3
CASSLQGGNTGELFF
>TRBJ1-2|TRBV11-1
CASSADPGTAPYGYTF
>TRBJ1-1|TRBV14
CASSQQRGTEAFF
>TRBJ2-1|TRBV24-1
CATSDPSTSGMGNEQFF
>TRBJ2-1|TRBV6-2/TRBV6-3
CASSFYRVDNEQFF
>TRBJ2-7|TRBV4-3
CASSQDLGEVDEQYF
>TRBJ2-1|TRBV11-1
CASSLNGLLPYNEQFF
>TRBJ2-3|TRBV27
CASKEGSSTDTQYF
>TRBJ2-7|TRBV27
CASSLGADSYEQYF
>TRBJ1-6|TRBV7-9
CASSSSGGGNSPLHF
>TRBJ2-1|TRBV6-4
CATRDPLCEQFF
>TRBJ2-5|TRBV15
CATSSLSLRETQYF
>TRBJ1-3|TRBV12-3/TRBV12-4
CASSLGGGNTIYF
>TRBJ2-4|TRBV5-5
CASSLATASLAKNIQYF
>TRBJ2-7|TRBV29-1
CSVSRDRGAYEQYF
>TRBJ2-2|TRBV27
CASSLGWGTGGELFF
>TRBJ2-5|TRBV21-1
CASSKAGRGLRETQYF
>TRBJ1-1|TRBV5-5
CASSYNRGSEAFF
>TRBJ1-4|TRBV27
CASRDSIATNEKLFF
>TRBJ1-2|TRBV24-1
CATSDRTGGGYGYTF
>TRBJ1-5|TRBV28
CASGLHGRAYQPQHF
>TRBJ2-7|TRBV30
CAWSRQSGSGSYEQYF
>TRBJ1-5|TRBV19
CASRIEDLRDQPQHF
>TRBJ1-5|TRBV29-1
CSVGRGINQPQHF
>TRBJ2-2|TRBV18
CASSPRRTGELFF
>TRBJ2-2|TRBV28
CASNLLAGNTGELFF
>TRBJ2-7|TRBV10-3
CAIRLSRGTSYEQYF
>TRBJ2-7|TRBV9
CASSPAGRNSNEQYF
>TRBJ2-2|TRBV4-1
CASSQGSAGGGELFF
>TRBJ2-2|TRBV5-1
CASSPEGTGELFF
>TRBJ2-3|TRBV5-1
CASSLALGNTDTQYF
>TRBJ2-3|TRBV3-1/TRBV3-2
CASTGQGNTDTQYF
>TRBJ2-7|TRBV6-5
CASSAGLAGEQYF
>TRBJ2-2|TRBV4-1
CASSQEGQGPTGELFF